This TCR beta chain was documented in a study of blood T cell repertoires in COVID-19. Authors' analysis steps: Nucleated cell number was recorded as an estimate derived from reference gene primer amplification. The protocol was immunoSEQ multiplex PCR, while the TCRdb copy is restricted to in-frame clones and leaves out a portion. Clonal size and the V and J genes are those of that table, whereas D and trimming came from the DNA. Of roughly 70,000 clones in the sample, roughly 73% were seen once. The table lists this clone with a few counts. CDR1 and CDR2 (germline): KGHSH, LQKENI. V was shortened by 3 bases and J by 0 bases, with 18 bases between the two germline ends. The CDR3 is 18 amino acids.

Sequences were obtained from peripheral blood. The sequence was collected from a woman aged 60-75 years with acute or convalescent COVID-19. The gene calls are TRBV18 and TRBJ1-3; no reliable D call. CDR3 protein: CASSPSVWGGNSGNTIYF. CDR3 in DNA: TGTGCCAGCTCACCTTCAGTATGGGGAGGGAACTCTGGAAACACCATATATTTT.